These T cell receptor beta chains were read from a single sample in a study of blood T cell repertoires in COVID-19. TCRdb's copy holds only in-frame clones and misses some; the assay was immunoSEQ multiplex PCR. Of hundreds of thousands of clones in the sample, almost 85% were seen once. Sequenced sample: peripheral blood. Every receptor here comes from a human donor in a cohort sampled during active COVID-19. Each CDR3 is given with its conserved first and last residue.

v_call	j_call	cdr3_aa
TRBV6-5	TRBJ2-7	CASCPGISYEQYF
TRBV5-1	TRBJ2-1	CASSLPDELYNEQFF
TRBV9	TRBJ2-7	CASSPRARGGSYEQYF
TRBV9	TRBJ2-2	CASSVGTGDHTGELFF
TRBV9	TRBJ1-1	CASSFGQGTTEAFF
TRBV12-3/TRBV12-4	TRBJ1-1	CASSLVGNEAFF
TRBV7-8	TRBJ2-7	CASSLAVGTFSYEQYF
TRBV4-1	TRBJ1-4	CASSQPTRGPKEKLFF
TRBV10-2	TRBJ2-1	CASRGLAVDEQFF
TRBV7-9	TRBJ2-4	CASSLGGGPPPKNIQYF
TRBV6-5	TRBJ1-3	CASSYSNREAGNTIYF
TRBV5-6	TRBJ1-5	CASSQDRGIGQPQHF
TRBV30	TRBJ2-2	CAWMSFANTGELFF
TRBV7-8	TRBJ2-7	CASSLASGGLYEQYF
TRBV6-5	TRBJ2-7	CASSKVQRNSYEQYF
TRBV19	TRBJ1-2	CASSIRTANYGYTF
TRBV13	TRBJ2-7	CASSWRDRWYEQYF
TRBV7-3	TRBJ1-2	CASSLGLYEYGYTF
TRBV10-3	TRBJ2-1	CAISESAVFGNEQFF
TRBV7-3	TRBJ2-1	CASSVGLNNEQFF
TRBV6-5	TRBJ1-2	CASSSYAPYGYTF
TRBV7-6	TRBJ1-1	CASSLEQDTEAFF
TRBV7-8	TRBJ1-1	CASSLVVSTEAFF
TRBV2	TRBJ1-2	CASSEDEAGVIGYGYTF
TRBV5-1	TRBJ1-2	CASSLGTGEKYGYTF
TRBV7-9	TRBJ1-4	CASSFVRSGEKLFF
TRBV29-1	TRBJ2-1	CSAGGTEDANEQFF
TRBV5-1	TRBJ1-1	CASSLGQGMEAFF
TRBV9	TRBJ1-2	CASSVISQTRGSGYTF
TRBV27	TRBJ1-2	CASSSGGGNYGYTF
TRBV29-1	TRBJ1-5	CSVVYASNQPQHF
TRBV11-3	TRBJ1-1	CASSASGHEAFF
TRBV9	TRBJ1-2	CASSADTGTVYGYTF
TRBV5-1	TRBJ1-4	CASSLWPGANEKLFF
TRBV7-9	TRBJ1-4	CASSLEMGGKDEKLFF
TRBV5-4	TRBJ2-5	CASSLRGTQETQYF
TRBV13	TRBJ2-3	CASSHGADTQYF
TRBV7-2	TRBJ1-6	CASSLQFPRDSPLHF
TRBV12-5	TRBJ1-5	CASGLVDRHNQPQHF
TRBV6-6	TRBJ2-7	CASWGQGTYEQYF
TRBV11-3	TRBJ2-1	CASSSNSHEQFF
TRBV10-3	TRBJ2-3	CAIAGTASTDTQYF
TRBV6-5	TRBJ1-3	CASSLLYSGNTIYF
TRBV3-1/TRBV3-2	TRBJ2-3	CASSQGTSGRTDTQYF
TRBV5-1	TRBJ1-5	CASSLDSGQPQHF
TRBV7-2	TRBJ1-5	CASSARRDQPQHF